What follows is one T cell receptor beta chain and its context. The antigen is unknown. Germline values: CDR1 SGHTS, CDR2 YDEGEE. This CDR3 comprises 12 residues. With 10 bases clipped from V and 7 bases from J, the junction kept 7 bases outside the gene matches. The method was immunoSEQ multiplex PCR; TCRdb's version includes in-frame clones alone and lacks a portion of them. The table lists 70,000 to 95,000 clones, about 90% of them singletons, with roughly 4.3% in the top ten. This entry comes from a study of OX40 agonist ivuxolimab in advanced cancers. Study-level background: Antecedent anti-PD-1, anti-PD-L1 or anti-CTLA-4 therapy was permissible, with 30% to 50% having received some. Study-wide results and limits: Expanded clones belonging to CD8+ T cells outnumbered, on average, those of CD4+.

The V and J genes are TRBV5-8 and TRBJ1-3; 8 nucleotides match TRBD1. This sample comprised CD4+ or CD8+ T cells sorted from blood, obtained in a trial of the OX40 agonist ivuxolimab. The clonotype originates from an adult with an advanced solid tumor such as melanoma, head and neck, liver or kidney cancer. This chain's CDR3 is CASSRGLNTIYF. Here the CDR3 DNA reads TGTGCCTCCTCCAGGGGGCTGAACACCATATATTTT.